This TCR beta chain is from a study of beta chain features in type 1 diabetes listed by TCRdb under 2018. Concerning the study at large: No differences in mean age, gender distribution, total cell number or subset yield were found between patients and healthy donors. Across all samples, some 110,000,000 sorted cells were examined, and cell number per subset correlated strongly with RNA yield. The study compared TCRB repertoires of sorted circulating CD4+ T cell subsets between recently diagnosed type 1 diabetes patients and matched healthy donors. Regulatory and stem cell-like memory subsets were isolated from only 8 patients and 8 healthy donors, whereas naive and central memory subsets came from all 28 donors.

The study at large found these results: Naive, central memory and regulatory TCRB repertoires appeared more similar among patients than among healthy donors. Shorter templates might have been favored by PCR, but patient and control samples were amplified and corrected together, so both groups would have been affected equally by any skew. At VDJ recombination sites, type 1 diabetes patients had fewer insertions and more deleted nucleotides, which implies abnormalities in thymic rearrangement. Only small numbers of individuals were included in the HLA sub-analyses, which left unresolved whether HLA type had any influence on TCRB rearrangement. Type 1 diabetes patients showed a moderate but significant shortening of TCRB CDR3 length in all four CD4+ subsets. Because cDNA was sequenced instead of genomic DNA, activated cells with high expression could be over-represented, although the groups did not differ in activation or CD3 levels.

Comment on this clone: Its binding antigen is unknown. Qualities for individual bases were not recorded, and no much larger clone is one base off.

A single peripheral blood draw of approximately 110 mL on average was collected from each donor into heparinised tubes. A BD FACSAria II and a panel including CD45RO, CCR7, CD25, CD127, CD95 and CD27 were used to sort naive, central memory, regulatory and stem cell-like memory CD4+ T cells. Every sorted population had a purity above 95%. PBMCs were separated immediately by Lymphoprep density gradient centrifugation and were stained directly, without being cultured. To minimize batch effects, samples were stained and sorted in pairs, one healthy donor with one patient per experiment. The CDR3 contains 18 residues, cysteine and phenylalanine counted. Just CDR3 DNA is preserved here, 54 bases in frame from base 1. The germline V gene gives CDR1 as MGHRA and CDR2 as YSYEKL. V has 0 bases trimmed and J has 4 bases trimmed; junction bases matching no gene number 10. The High Capacity cDNA Reverse Transcription Kit was used to reverse transcribe all of the isolated RNA, meaning that expressed TCRB transcripts were what got sequenced. Deep immunoSEQ sequencing was applied to naive, central memory and regulatory T cell samples, giving an average of roughly 3.3 million total reads per sample. After sorted cells were lysed in RLT buffer, RNA was extracted with DNase-treated RNeasy Micro or Mini kits, with the choice depending on cell number. To prevent cross-contamination, every cell subset was processed on its own, while patient and healthy donor samples were processed together. Using the immunoSEQ multiplex PCR, TCRB sequences were amplified from cDNA into 87-bp fragments spanning the CDR3 region. Sequencing of the amplicons was performed on the Illumina HiSeq platform. Per the authors' processing: Synthetic template baselines were used to correct PCR bias computationally, reads within Hamming distance 2 were collapsed, and singletons that could not be merged were discarded. Reads were aligned against IMGT to assign V, D and J genes, CDR3 length and insertions or deletions at six rearrangement sites. Within each subset, clonotype counts were normalized to the number of sorted cells before true diversity and Gini coefficients were calculated with the tcR R package. The overlap coefficient, calculated on TCRB nucleotide sequences, was used to quantify repertoire sharing. As a proxy for the pre-selection repertoire, out-of-frame TCRB sequences from naive cells were analyzed. As stored in TCRdb, this immuneACCESS dataset retains in-frame rearrangements with V and J assigned. A fraction of the clones does not appear; measured against another copy, unresolved V genes explain less than half of the discrepancy, and the remainder lacks a known reason. That table gives V, J and clone size, and the DNA gave D and trimming. The sample table records 250,000 to 300,000 clones; approximately 25% of these occur just once. 0.012% of the sample is held by the ten biggest clonotypes.

Sequenced sample: naive CD4+ T cells from blood. What this sample's cell subset or site label stands for: true naive CD4+ T cells. Rearrangement joined TRBV4-1 to TRBJ2-1; 9 bases in the junction line up with TRBD2. This TCR derives from a woman in her 30s with type 1 diabetes. DNA sequence: TGCGCCAGCAGCCAAGATCGGGCCAGCGGGAGGCCTTACAATGAGCAGTTCTTC. It is translated as CASSQDRASGRPYNEQFF.